The present T cell receptor (beta chain) was sequenced within a study of blood T cells in healthy people across ages. Study-level findings and limits: A greater number of naive CD4+ cells and higher diversity distinguished long-lived donors from aged donors.

The CDR3 extends over 18 amino acids. Germline assignment: CDR1 DFQATT and CDR2 SNEGSKA (reference sequence). Trimming left V 6 bases short and J 0 bases short, with 21 bases between. A second PCR of roughly 7 to 11 cycles used a sample-barcoded 5' primer and a J-beta primer mix. TCRdb independently ran MiXCR on the 5' RACE reads; one entry per CDR3 protein. The sample records 650,000 to 1,000,000 distinct CDR3 sequences, under 40% being singletons. The table lists this clonotype with a few counts. The antigen is undetermined. Sequencing was carried out using blood. The sequence was collected from a man between 18 and 29 years old in good health. V and J are TRBV20-1 and TRBJ2-6; D is possibly TRBD1 or TRBD2 (6 bases each). The CDR3 bases are TGCAGTGCCGACCCAATAGCGGACAGACGCTCTGGGGCCAACGTCCTGACTTTC. Its protein product is CSADPIADRRSGANVLTF.